Below are 5 T cell receptor beta chains sequenced from a single sample in a study of blood T cell repertoires in COVID-19. Using immunoSEQ multiplex PCR, the repertoire was profiled, and TCRdb retains in-frame clones only, with some absent. The sample holds around 110,000 clones; about 89% are singletons and the top ten take 3.5% to 4.5%. Sequencing input: peripheral blood. These TCRs come from a middle-aged man with acute or convalescent COVID-19.

This clone was detected only a few times. This rearrangement joins TRBV2 to TRBJ2-7, with TRBD1 matching over 8 bases. This CDR3 region has 13 residues. V shed 6 bases and J 6 bases; nucleotides not matched to a gene: 7. Germline CDR1 reads SNHLY; CDR2 reads FYNNEI. In DNA, the CDR3 is TGTGCCAGCAGACAGGGGGAGGTTGGCGAGCAGTACTTC. Encoded protein: CASRQGEVGEQYF. Full variable domain (outside the CDR3, taken from reference TRBV2 and TRBJ2-7): EPEVTQTPSHQVTQMGQEVILRCVPISNHLYFYWYRQILGQKVEFLVSFYNNEISEKSEIFDDQFSVERPDGSNFTLKIRSTKLEDSAMYFCASRQGEVGEQYFGPGTRLTVT.

The gene calls are TRBV2 and TRBJ2-1, with D maybe TRBD1 (5 bases). This CDR3 is built from 13 residues. V was pared by 6 bases and J by 4 bases, with 10 bases between. CDR1 is SNHLY and CDR2 is FYNNEI in the germline V gene. The DNA of the CDR3 is TGTGCCAGCAGCCGCGACAGTTACAATGAGCAGTTCTTC. Encoded protein: CASSRDSYNEQFF.

This rearrangement joins TRBV5-6 to TRBJ1-6; 8 bases are a match to TRBD1. Germline V gives CDR1 SGHDT, CDR2 YYEEEE. The CDR3 spans 14 residues. V lost 4 bases and J lost 10; bases outside the gene matches: 7. DNA for the CDR3: TGTGCCAGCAGCCTCAGGGGGCGCGGGTCACCCCTCCACTTT. Residues: CASSLRGRGSPLHF. Filled out from reference TRBV5-6 and TRBJ1-6, the complete variable domain reads DAGVTQSPTHLIKTRGQQVTLRCSPKSGHDTVSWYQQALGQGPQFIFQYYEEEERQRGNFPDRFSGHQFPNYSSELNVNALLLGDSALYLCASSLRGRGSPLHFGNGTRLTVT.

The V gene is TRBV15, the J gene TRBJ2-3; 8 nucleotides line up with TRBD2. The CDR3 extends over 14 amino acids. The V and J ends lost 5 bases and 4 bases, in that order; junction bases with no gene match: 5. Germline V gene data show CDR1 as LNHNV and CDR2 as YYDKDF (reference sequence). CDR3 bases: TGTGCCACCAGCTCCGGACTAGCTGCAGATACGCAGTATTTT. Amino acids: CATSSGLAADTQYF.

This rearrangement joins TRBV11-3 to TRBJ2-1; TRBD2 aligns across 10 bases. Trimming cost V 4 bases and J 7 bases; bases outside gene matches: 4. In germline, CDR1 is SGHNT, CDR2 YENEEA. The CDR3 has 14 residues. CDR3 DNA: TGTGCCAGCAGCTCGGGACTAGCGCGGAATGAGCAGTTCTTC. Translating it yields CASSSGLARNEQFF.